This T cell receptor beta chain stems from a study of T cell responses to AZD1222 COVID-19 vaccine. This CDR3 region has 14 residues. Germline assignment: CDR1 MNHEY and CDR2 SVGAGI. The trim removed 7 bases at V and 0 bases at J, leaving 5 bases unmatched. Assay used: immunoSEQ multiplex PCR; TCRdb lists only in-frame clones, some missing. The sample lists over 150,000 clones; just over 90% were seen once. This receptor was obtained from an adult in good health. The chain employs TRBV6-5 and TRBJ2-5; TRBD2 matches 7 bases. Sequenced here: peripheral blood, sampled on day 0 of AZD1222 vaccination. The chain's CDR3 is CASNGGGNQETQYF. CDR3 in DNA: TGTGCCAGCAATGGCGGGGGAAACCAAGAGACCCAGTACTTC.